One T cell receptor (beta chain) is described in this entry. The specificity of this receptor is unknown. No qualities accompany the bases; no much larger clone lies one base away. The source of the sample is a study of cytotoxic CD8 clonotypes in ibrutinib-treated CLL (dated by TCRdb to the early 2020s). Regarding the complete study: The cohort had 11 relapsed/refractory and approximately 15 treatment-naive patients; approximately 17 were IGHV unmutated. Partial responses were observed in roughly 24 patients and complete responses in 2; after a median follow-up of roughly 72 months, remission was maintained in around 14 patients and progression was observed in approximately 12. The response samples were drawn at a median of approximately 12 months into treatment, with a range of about 6 to 36 months. On average, each sample yielded hundreds of thousands of productive templates and around 98,000 productive rearrangements. Of the roughly 86 participants in the trial, about 25 had longitudinal samples available. Cryopreserved peripheral blood mononuclear cells were collected before treatment, at response, and at either disease progression or sustained remission. Every sample from remission and from progressive disease was obtained while the patients were still on ibrutinib.

This specimen's time point label, per the study, means: approximately eleven months on ibrutinib. For TCR beta library preparation, approximately 2.2 micrograms of genomic DNA were isolated from cryopreserved PBMCs. Longitudinal blood samples from CLL patients on ibrutinib monotherapy were analyzed using high-throughput TCR beta sequencing. The patients took part in an open-label, single-center phase 2 trial of ibrutinib monotherapy. The CDR3 covers 12 residues, taking in both the cysteine and the phenylalanine. Only the CDR3 region is kept as DNA, spanning 36 bases read in frame from base 1. Deletion took 1 base off V and 4 bases off J, with a span of 7 bases between the germline ends. The germline V gene (reference sequence) specifies GTSNPN as CDR1 and SVGIG as CDR2. Overall study results and their limits: Sampling times were not matched between patients in sustained remission and patients whose disease was progressing, and lymph node repertoires were not examined. Public clonotypes were rare and either shrank or stayed stable during treatment, and the rise in clonality at ibrutinib response reflected expansion of private clonotypes. Clonality rose at ibrutinib response, remained stable during sustained remission, and dropped back toward baseline at progression. Baseline clonality was found to be higher than that of age-matched healthy donors and was strongly correlated with circulating CD8+ T-cell counts.

The goal of deep resolution MiSeq sequencing was a depth between 1 in 1 million and 1 in 200,000 T cells, and coverage averaged 10x per clonotype. The immunoSEQ hsTCRB Kit was used to generate TCR beta libraries. In the paper's pipeline: The data were analyzed with ImmunoSEQ Analyzer and ImmunoSEQ Data Assistant, and V, D and J gene assignments followed IMGT definitions. Clonality, which ranges from 0 to 1, was calculated by subtracting the normalized Shannon entropy of productive rearrangement frequencies from one. Only overrepresented clonotypes making up at least 0.05% of each patient's repertoire were included in the public clonotype analysis. Some twelve age-matched healthy donor repertoires from immuneACCESS were used as controls for clonality. TCRdb stores this immuneACCESS table with in-frame sequences only. Part of the clones is absent; in the studies checked, under half of the shortfall reflects unresolved V genes, and no reason is known for the rest. V, J and clone size are taken as reported in that table, and D and trimming were inferred from the DNA itself. The sample contains 200,000 to 250,000 clones, approximately 70% of them found a single time. The biggest ten clones account for more than 4.5% of the sample.

This sequence was found in a human donor with chronic lymphocytic leukemia. This specimen consisted of PBMCs, obtained after 12 months of ibrutinib treatment. The sequence is built from TRBV30 and TRBJ1-2; possibly the D gene is TRBD1, per 6 matching bases. The nucleotide sequence is given as TGTGCCTGGAGTGAGGGGGGCTATGGCTACACCTTC. It codes for CAWSEGGYGYTF.